This T cell receptor (beta chain) was profiled in a study of identical twins (dated by TCRdb to the mid-2010s). For context, the study as a whole: TCR alpha and beta repertoires from monozygotic twins, unrelated adults of various ages and cord blood were deep-sequenced to test whether fetal clonotypes persist. Replicate twin experiments were performed at different times using different library preparation protocols to rule out contamination.

The cysteine opens and the phenylalanine closes a CDR3 of 15 amino acids. Only the CDR3 region is kept as DNA, spanning 45 bases read in frame from base 1. Trimming removed 4 bases from V and 7 bases from J; the gene matches leave 7 bases unexplained. CDR1 and CDR2, per the germline V gene, are SGHTA and FQGNSA. All donors were healthy Caucasians. The twin cohort consisted of three pairs of female monozygotic twins, all aged roughly 18 to 29 years. Positive isolation kits from Invitrogen were used to isolate CD4+ and CD8+ T cell populations. This clonotype was observed a handful of times. Its antigen is unknown. Base qualities are not provided; no much larger clone lies one nucleotide away. The library was obtained by 5' RACE. These reads were obtained on an Illumina HiSeq 2000. Template switching added a universal primer binding site, and the final cDNA carried a unique molecular identifier that allowed TCR cDNA molecules to be counted accurately. First-strand cDNA for TCR alpha and beta chains was synthesized from specific primers in the conserved constant-segment region. Each cDNA library was double barcoded, with a SMART-Mk sample barcode plus Illumina barcodes, to control for contamination. TruSeq adapter sequences along with Illumina sample barcodes were introduced in two successive PCR steps. TCR alpha and beta cDNA libraries were sequenced on the Illumina HiSeq platform with custom primers. As for the authors' bioinformatics: MiGEC was used to process raw reads and extract unique molecular identifiers, and MiXCR was used to find CDR3 positions. Recombination models were inferred per individual with the repgenHMM and IGoR tools using an EM algorithm. Shared clonotype analysis was performed with the tcR package in R, normalizing sharing by the product of cloneset sizes. Out-of-frame nonproductive sequences were analyzed to study raw recombination free of thymic and clonal selection effects. Through fastp at Q25 and MiXCR, TCRdb rebuilt clones from the public reads, retaining in-frame beta chains. CDR3 protein sequences are deduplicated, and each keeps its most common genes and DNA. V and J calls and clone size were set by TCRdb, not the authors. Counted in this sample were 450,000 or so distinct CDR3 sequences; about 14% of them appeared once. Clones ranked in the top ten supply roughly 0.56% of the sample.

The paper's findings and limits, for the study overall: Zero-insertion analyses could be partly confounded by invariant T cells such as MAIT and iNKT, although diverse VJ usage argued against such confounding for most clonotypes. The excess sharing between twins in beta out-of-frame sequences was weaker because fewer shared sequences reduced the signal-to-noise ratio. In monozygotic twins, recombination models systematically underestimated out-of-frame TCR alpha sharing, but the models matched the sharing seen between unrelated individuals. Fewer insertions were carried by abundant cord blood beta clonotypes, a similar but weaker trend appeared in young adult naive repertoires, and no such trend appeared in memory repertoires. Conclusions relied on cross-sectional statistical analysis, since the same donors could not be followed over many years. Compared with coincidental sharing between unrelated individuals, out-of-frame TCR alpha sequences shared between twins had an excess of sequences with low generation probability.

Another study also made use of these data, one on yellow fever vaccine responses in identical twins. The second publication reports: The T cell response to vaccination in identical twins was reported by the authors to appear partly convergent and partly personalized. The study precisely tracked vaccine-responding T cell clones in identical twins.

This receptor was identified in a woman between 18 and 30 years old in good health. The chain joins TRBV7-2 to TRBJ2-1, with TRBD2 matching 10 junction bases. Sequenced input: CD4+ T cells sorted from blood. The CDR3 protein sequence reads: CASSSLAGAWNEQFF. DNA sequence: TGTGCCAGCAGCTCTCTAGCGGGGGCATGGAATGAGCAGTTCTTC.